Sequencing of this T cell receptor beta chain was carried out in a study of blood T cell repertoires in COVID-19 (TCRdb year 2020). Describing the broader study: Collaborator samples came from the United States, Italy and Spain and covered acute and convalescent phases of COVID-19. The prospective study material was composed of cDNA or gDNA derived from T cells, B-cell-depleted T cells, or PBMCs. Subjects who had been exposed to COVID-19, were actively infected with it, or had recovered from it provided the deeply sampled blood TCRbeta repertoires that made up the dataset. The repertoires were made available in a free public database intended to serve as a resource for research on the immune response to SARS-CoV-2. Samples were obtained from the ongoing ImmuneRACE study (first 160 participants) and from about 1,300 subjects provided by 6 global collaborators. A de-identified subject ID, COVID-19 status, age in years and sex were almost always included in the sample metadata. Where available, HLA class I and class II types were obtained from metadata supplied by the sample provider rather than from assay-based typing.

This clone has just one count. No antigen is known for it. The input lacks base qualities; no much larger clone sits a single base away. The paper as a whole reports these results and caveats: The quantity of clinical and demographic metadata differed by source and by participant and was supplied without curation.

TCRbeta CDR3 regions were amplified from genomic DNA using the immunoSEQ Assay, a bias-controlled multiplex PCR. The paper's processing steps were these. Nucleated cell counts per sample were estimated from amplification of reference gene primers within the assay. Sequence reads were collapsed and filtered to measure the absolute abundance of every unique TCRbeta CDR3 rearrangement. For each sample, productive Simpson clonality was calculated as the square root of Simpson's diversity index across productive rearrangements. The clones in this table, taken by TCRdb from immuneACCESS, are in-frame only. Not every clone is retained; where verified, under half of the shortfall comes from an unresolved V gene, and the cause of the rest is unknown. Clone size and V and J calls were adopted from that table, with D and trimming inferred from the DNA. The sample profile shows about 190,000 clones; roughly 80% of them were found once. About 6.5% of the sample is held by the ten biggest clonotypes.

Collaborating institutions collected whole blood in K2EDTA tubes following their own protocols. For TCRbeta analysis, collaborator samples were shipped as frozen whole blood, as isolated PBMCs, or as DNA extracted from either sample type. A distance of 13 bases separates the germline ends of V and J, which lose 2 bases and 3 bases respectively. The CDR3 has 15 amino acids, counting the end cysteine and phenylalanine. Only the CDR3 DNA stays, 45 bases, in frame from base 1. CDR1 and CDR2 are read off the germline V gene as SGHAT and FQNNGV. Material: peripheral blood. The chain is assembled from TRBV11-2 and TRBJ1-2; the D region possibly corresponds to TRBD1 (5 bases align). The TCR was taken from a middle-aged woman with acute or convalescent COVID-19. The DNA sequence is as follows: TGTGCCAGCAGCTTACAGGGTGGGGTAGACTATGGCTACACCTTC. Translated, this is CASSLQGGVDYGYTF.